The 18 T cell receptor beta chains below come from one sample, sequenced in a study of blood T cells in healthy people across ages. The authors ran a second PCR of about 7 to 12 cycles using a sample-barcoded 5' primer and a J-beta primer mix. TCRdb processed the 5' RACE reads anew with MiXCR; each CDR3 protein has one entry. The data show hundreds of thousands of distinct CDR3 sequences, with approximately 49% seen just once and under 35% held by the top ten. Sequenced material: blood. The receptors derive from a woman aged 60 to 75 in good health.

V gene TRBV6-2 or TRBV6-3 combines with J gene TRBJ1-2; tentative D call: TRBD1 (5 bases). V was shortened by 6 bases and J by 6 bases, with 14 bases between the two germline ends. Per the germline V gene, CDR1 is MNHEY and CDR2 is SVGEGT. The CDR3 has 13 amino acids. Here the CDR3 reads CASSGTASDGYTF. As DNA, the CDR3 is TGTGCCAGCAGCGGGACGGCCAGCGATGGCTACACCTTC.

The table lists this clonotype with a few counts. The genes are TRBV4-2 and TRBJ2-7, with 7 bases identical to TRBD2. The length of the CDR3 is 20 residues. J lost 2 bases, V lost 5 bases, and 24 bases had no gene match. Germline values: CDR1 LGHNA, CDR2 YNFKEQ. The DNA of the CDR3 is TGTGCCAGCAGCGGAACGACAAAGAAATATGGGCCTAGCGGAACCTACGAGCAGTACTTC. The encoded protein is CASSGTTKKYGPSGTYEQYF.

As DNA, the CDR3 is TGTGCCAGCAGCTTCAGTACCGAGGTGTACTTC. Protein product: CASSFSTEVYF. This rearrangement joins TRBV6-2 or TRBV6-3 to TRBJ2-7; D not resolved. The germline V and J ends were trimmed by 6 bases and 12 bases, with 15 bases remaining between them. The CDR3 totals 11 residues. Looked up from germline, CDR1 is MNHEY and CDR2 is SVGEGT.

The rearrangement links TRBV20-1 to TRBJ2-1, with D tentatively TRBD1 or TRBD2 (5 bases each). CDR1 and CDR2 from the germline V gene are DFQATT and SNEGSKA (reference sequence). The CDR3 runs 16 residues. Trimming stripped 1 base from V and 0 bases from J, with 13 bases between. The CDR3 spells CSARVRGLTSYNEQFF. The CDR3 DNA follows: TGCAGTGCTAGAGTGAGGGGCCTCACCTCCTACAATGAGCAGTTCTTC.

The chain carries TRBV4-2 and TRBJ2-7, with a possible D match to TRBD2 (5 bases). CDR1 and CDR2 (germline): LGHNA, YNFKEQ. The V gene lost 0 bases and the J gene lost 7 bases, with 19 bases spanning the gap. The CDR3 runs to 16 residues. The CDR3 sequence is CASSQDSGELLGEQYF. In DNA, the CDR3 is TGTGCCAGCAGCCAAGATAGTGGGGAGCTCCTAGGGGAGCAGTACTTC.

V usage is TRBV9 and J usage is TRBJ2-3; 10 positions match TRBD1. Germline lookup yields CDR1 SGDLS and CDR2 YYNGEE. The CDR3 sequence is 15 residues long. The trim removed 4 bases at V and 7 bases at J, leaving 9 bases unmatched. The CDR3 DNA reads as TGTGCCAGCAGCCCCCGGGACAGGGGAGGGTATACGCAGTATTTT. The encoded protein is CASSPRDRGGYTQYF. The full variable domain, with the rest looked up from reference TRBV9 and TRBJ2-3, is DSGVTQTPKHLITATGQRVTLRCSPRSGDLSVYWYQQSLDQGLQFLIQYYNGEERAKGNILERFSAQQFPDLHSELNLSSLELGDSALYFCASSPRDRGGYTQYFGPGTRLTVL.

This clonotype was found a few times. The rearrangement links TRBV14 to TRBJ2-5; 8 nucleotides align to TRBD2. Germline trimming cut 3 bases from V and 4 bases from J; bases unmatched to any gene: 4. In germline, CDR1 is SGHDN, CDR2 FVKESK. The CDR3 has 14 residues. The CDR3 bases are TGTGCCAGCAGCCAGAGCGGGAGAAGAGAGACCCAGTACTTC. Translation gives CASSQSGRRETQYF.

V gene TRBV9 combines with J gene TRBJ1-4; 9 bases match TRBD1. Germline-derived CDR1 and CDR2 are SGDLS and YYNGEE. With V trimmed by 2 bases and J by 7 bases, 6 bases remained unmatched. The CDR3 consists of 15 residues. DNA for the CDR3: TGTGCCAGCAGCGTCGGGACAGGGTCAGCTGAAAAACTGTTTTTT. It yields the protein CASSVGTGSAEKLFF.

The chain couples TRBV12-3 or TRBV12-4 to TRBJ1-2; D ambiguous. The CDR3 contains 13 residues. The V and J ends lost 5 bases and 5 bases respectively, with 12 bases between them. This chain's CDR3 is CASSQEDRYGYTF. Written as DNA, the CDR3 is TGTGCCAGCAGTCAAGAAGATAGGTATGGCTACACCTTC.

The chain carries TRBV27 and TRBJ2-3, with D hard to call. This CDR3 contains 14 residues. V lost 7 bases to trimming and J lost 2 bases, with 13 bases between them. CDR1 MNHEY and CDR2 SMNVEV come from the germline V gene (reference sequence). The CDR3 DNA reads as TGTGCCAGCATGAAAGGACGGCCCACAGATACGCAGTATTTT. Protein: CASMKGRPTDTQYF.

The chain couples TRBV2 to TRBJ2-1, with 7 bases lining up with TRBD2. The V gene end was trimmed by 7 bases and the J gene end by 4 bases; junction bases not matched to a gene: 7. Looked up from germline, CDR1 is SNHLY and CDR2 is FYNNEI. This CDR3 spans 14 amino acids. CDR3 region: CASNRGSIYNEQFF. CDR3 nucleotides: TGTGCCAGCAACCGCGGGAGTATTTACAATGAGCAGTTCTTC.

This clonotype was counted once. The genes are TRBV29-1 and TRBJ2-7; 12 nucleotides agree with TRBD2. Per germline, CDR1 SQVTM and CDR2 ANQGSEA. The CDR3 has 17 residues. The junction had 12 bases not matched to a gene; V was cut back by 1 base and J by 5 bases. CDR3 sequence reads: CSVEGLAGVEGLDEQYF. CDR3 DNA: TGCAGCGTTGAAGGACTAGCGGGAGTCGAAGGGTTGGACGAGCAGTACTTC.

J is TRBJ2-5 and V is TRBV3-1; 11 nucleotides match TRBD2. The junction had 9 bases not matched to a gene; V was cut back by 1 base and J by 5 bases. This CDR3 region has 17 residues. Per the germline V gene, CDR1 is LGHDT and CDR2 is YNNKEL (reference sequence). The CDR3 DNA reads TGTGCCAGCAGCCAAGGAACTAGCGGGAGAGGGGTCGAGACCCAGTACTTC. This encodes CASSQGTSGRGVETQYF.

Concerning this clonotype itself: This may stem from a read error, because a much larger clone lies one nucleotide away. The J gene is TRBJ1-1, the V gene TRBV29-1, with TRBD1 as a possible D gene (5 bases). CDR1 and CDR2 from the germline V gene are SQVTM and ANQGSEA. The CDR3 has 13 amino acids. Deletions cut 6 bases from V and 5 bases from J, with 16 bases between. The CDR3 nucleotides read TGCAGCGTCGCGGGGGGAGGAGGAACTGAAGCTTTCTTT. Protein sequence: CSVAGGGGTEAFF.

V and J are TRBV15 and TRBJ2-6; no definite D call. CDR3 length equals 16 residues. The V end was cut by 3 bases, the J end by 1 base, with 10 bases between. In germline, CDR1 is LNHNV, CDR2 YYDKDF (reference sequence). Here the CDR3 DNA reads TGTGCCACCAGCAGCAGGACGAAATCTGGGGCCAACGTCCTGACTTTC. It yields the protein CATSSRTKSGANVLTF.

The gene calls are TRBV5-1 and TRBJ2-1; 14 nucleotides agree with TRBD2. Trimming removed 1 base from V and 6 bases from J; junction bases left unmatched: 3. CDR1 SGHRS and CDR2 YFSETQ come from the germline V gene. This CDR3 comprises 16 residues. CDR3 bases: TGCGCCAGCAGCTTGTTCGGGACTAGCGGGAGCAATGAGCAGTTCTTC. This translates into CASSLFGTSGSNEQFF.

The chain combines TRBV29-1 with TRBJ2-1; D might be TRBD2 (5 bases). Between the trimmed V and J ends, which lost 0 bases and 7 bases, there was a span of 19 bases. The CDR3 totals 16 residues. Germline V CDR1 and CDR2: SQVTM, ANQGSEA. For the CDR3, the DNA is TGCAGCGTTGAAGATTCGGACGGGATATTGAGGAATGAGCAGTTCTTC. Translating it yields CSVEDSDGILRNEQFF.

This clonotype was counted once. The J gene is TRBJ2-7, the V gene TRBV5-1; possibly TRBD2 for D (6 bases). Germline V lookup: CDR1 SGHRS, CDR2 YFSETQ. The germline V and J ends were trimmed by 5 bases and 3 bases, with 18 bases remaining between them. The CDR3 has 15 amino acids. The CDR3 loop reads CASSPLGGSDYEQYF. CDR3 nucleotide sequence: TGCGCCAGCAGTCCGTTGGGGGGTTCGGACTACGAGCAGTACTTC.